The present entry profiles one T cell receptor beta chain with its context. Repertoires were generated with immunoSEQ multiplex PCR, while TCRdb's copy carries only in-frame clones and drops some. The repertoire holds a few hundred thousand clones, with 65% to 90% as singletons. CDR3 size: 12 residues. The germline CDR1 and CDR2 sequences are MNHEY and SVGEGT. V was clipped by 4 bases and J by 0 bases, with 4 bases between them. This record comes from a study of blood T cell repertoires in COVID-19. The sample was PBMCs or T cells enriched from blood (not recorded which). The chain is built from TRBV6-2 or TRBV6-3 and TRBJ2-7; D is undetermined. The clonotype originates from a woman between 35 and 50 years old with acute COVID-19. The CDR3 nucleotides are TGTGCCAGCAGTTTCAGCTCCTACGAGCAGTACTTC. As protein: CASSFSSYEQYF.